This T cell receptor (beta chain) was retrieved from a study of T-cell reconstitution after alpha-beta-depleted transplantation in children. The CDR3 has 15 amino acids. The germline V gene encodes CDR1 MNHEY and CDR2 SVGAGI. J was trimmed by 7 bases and V by 0 bases; bases with no gene match: 9. TCRbeta library construction was performed incorporating unique molecular identifiers. TCRdb passed the PCR reads through MiXCR, listing each CDR3 protein once. Of about 370,000 distinct CDR3 sequences in the sample, 20% are singletons; the top ten hold 3.5% to 4%. The sequencing used PBMCs from the stem cell graft donor, collected from the stem cell graft. The V and J genes are TRBV6-5 and TRBJ2-7, with 7 nucleotides matching TRBD1. The clonotype comes from a human donor who donated a stem cell graft to a child with acute myeloid leukemia. CDR3 bases: TGTGCCAGCAGTTACTCGAAGCAGGGGGTAGAGGAGCAGTACTTC. Translated, it gives CASSYSKQGVEEQYF.